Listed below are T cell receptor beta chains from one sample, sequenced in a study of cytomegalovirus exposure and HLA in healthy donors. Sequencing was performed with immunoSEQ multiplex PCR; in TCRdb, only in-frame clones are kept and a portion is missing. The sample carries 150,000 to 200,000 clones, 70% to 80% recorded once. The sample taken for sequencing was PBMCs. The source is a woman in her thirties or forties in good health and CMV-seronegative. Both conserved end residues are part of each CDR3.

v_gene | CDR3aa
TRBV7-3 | CASSSGQGSTDTQYF
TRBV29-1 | CSVEDGEDSGNTIYF
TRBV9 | CASSVRTGGGETQYF
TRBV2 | CARLWDRGTGELFF
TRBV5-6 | CASSSRTVNYGYTF
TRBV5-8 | CASSLGPREQYF
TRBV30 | CAWGQTYEQYF
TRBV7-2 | CASSLFSNQPQHF
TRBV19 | CASSIQAASDSYEQYF
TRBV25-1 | CASSGPRQARGYEQYF
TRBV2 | CASSLVDGGHGYTF